Shown below are 21 T cell receptor beta chains from a single sample sequenced in a study of cytomegalovirus exposure and HLA in healthy donors. A multiplex PCR was run with 60 Vbeta primers and 13 Jbeta primers. Assay: immunoSEQ multiplex PCR; the TCRdb copy retains only in-frame clones and omits some. Of about 160,000 clones in the sample, roughly 80% are singletons; the top ten hold roughly 7.6%. Sequenced sample: PBMCs. These receptors all come from a woman between 25 and 40 years old in good health and CMV-seropositive.

This chain links TRBV10-1 with TRBJ1-5; weak D call: TRBD1 (6 bases). V was pared by 6 bases and J by 5 bases, with 20 bases between. The length of the CDR3 is 16 residues. Germline values: CDR1 WNHNN, CDR2 SYGVQD (reference sequence). The CDR3: CASSLTGYFGDQPQHF. The CDR3 DNA is TGCGCCAGCAGCTTGACAGGTTATTTCGGGGATCAGCCCCAGCATTTT.

The chain uses TRBV27 and TRBJ1-1; D may be TRBD1 (6 bases). This CDR3 spans 14 amino acids. Trimming removed 6 bases from V and 7 bases from J, with 18 bases in between. The V gene's germline CDR1 is MNHEY and CDR2 SMNVEV (reference sequence). This CDR3 is CASSFGGGGGEAFF. The CDR3 nucleotides read TGTGCCAGCAGCTTCGGGGGGGGCGGGGGTGAAGCTTTCTTT.

The chain employs TRBV30 and TRBJ2-1, with D uncertain. V lost 4 bases, J lost 0 bases, and 7 bases lay in between. In germline, CDR1 is GTSNPN, CDR2 SVGIG (reference sequence). The CDR3 loop spans 13 amino acids. The DNA for the CDR3 is TGTGCCTGGACTAGAAACTCCTACAATGAGCAGTTCTTC. Translation gives CAWTRNSYNEQFF.

This clone has just a few counts. V gene TRBV5-6 combines with J gene TRBJ2-2, with D unresolved. CDR1 is SGHDT and CDR2 is YYEEEE in the germline V gene. CDR3 size: 13 residues. V was clipped by 5 bases and J by 1 base, with 6 bases between them. The chain's CDR3 is CASSSGNTGELFF. CDR3 DNA sequence: TGTGCCAGCAGTTCCGGGAACACCGGGGAGCTGTTTTTT.

CDR3 sequence: CASSPGTRQGGYEQYF. In nucleotides, the CDR3 is TGTGCCAGCAGCCCCGGAACCAGACAGGGTGGTTACGAGCAGTACTTC. The chain combines TRBV7-8 with TRBJ2-7, with TRBD1 identical over 7 bases. The junction had 14 bases not matched to a gene; V was cut back by 5 bases and J by 4 bases. The CDR3 spans 16 residues. Germline V lookup: CDR1 SGHVS, CDR2 FQNEAQ.

This clone was found once. The rearrangement links TRBV5-6 to TRBJ2-5; TRBD1 matches 7 bases. V lost 4 bases to trimming and J lost 4 bases; unmatched junction nucleotides: 10. Germline CDR1 and CDR2: SGHDT and YYEEEE. The CDR3 has 15 amino acids. The CDR3 loop is CASSPRGQAGETQYF. Written as DNA, the CDR3 is TGTGCCAGCAGCCCCCGCGGACAGGCTGGAGAGACCCAGTACTTC.

This clone was seen only once. The chain couples TRBV9 to TRBJ2-3; a weak D match, TRBD2 (5 bases). CDR3 size: 13 residues. V gave up 3 bases and J gave up 0 bases, with 5 bases separating them. Germline CDR1 is SGDLS and CDR2 is YYNGEE. CDR3 protein: CASSAGSTDTQYF. For the CDR3, the DNA is TGTGCCAGCAGCGCGGGGAGCACAGATACGCAGTATTTT.

This clone was observed a few times. The V gene is TRBV27, the J gene TRBJ2-7, with D possibly TRBD2 on 6 matching bases. Trimming stripped 5 bases from V and 3 bases from J, with 14 bases between. The CDR3 contains 14 residues. Looked up from germline, CDR1 is MNHEY and CDR2 is SMNVEV (reference sequence). In nucleotides, the CDR3 is TGTGCCAGCAGTCCAGATGGGACTGACTACGAGCAGTACTTC. Encoded protein: CASSPDGTDYEQYF.

CDR3 residues: CASSARRLADYEQYF. In DNA form, the CDR3 reads TGTGCCAGCAGCGCTCGGAGACTAGCAGACTACGAGCAGTACTTC. This rearrangement joins TRBV11-1 to TRBJ2-7, with 7 bases aligning to TRBD2. This CDR3 spans 15 amino acids. V shed 5 bases and J 3 bases; nucleotides not matched to a gene: 10. CDR1 SGHAT and CDR2 FQDESV come from the germline V gene (reference sequence).

The genes are TRBV4-2 and TRBJ1-1; 7 bases line up with TRBD1. Germline lookup yields CDR1 LGHNA and CDR2 YNFKEQ. The CDR3 contains 14 residues. V dropped 2 bases and J dropped 5; count of bases not matched to a gene: 5. CDR3 in amino acids: CASSQTRGHTEAFF. The CDR3, as DNA: TGTGCCAGCAGCCAAACTAGGGGGCATACTGAAGCTTTCTTT.

The table lists this clone with a few counts. The chain couples TRBV6-1 to TRBJ1-3; D is unclear. CDR3 length equals 14 residues. Trimming shortened V by 5 bases and J by 3 bases, and 11 bases separated the two germline ends. Per germline, CDR1 MNHNS and CDR2 SASEGT. The CDR3 nucleotides read TGTGCCAGCAGTCGACTCGGGTTTGGAAACACCATATATTTT. It encodes CASSRLGFGNTIYF.

In this sample, this clone turned up a few times. The chain uses TRBV19 and TRBJ1-2, with a weak D call TRBD1 (5 bases). Germline lookup yields CDR1 LNHDA and CDR2 SQIVND (reference sequence). The CDR3 length is 12 residues. Trimming cost V 0 bases and J 8 bases, with 7 bases left between them. CDR3 in DNA: TGTGCCAGTAGTATAGACGGGGGAGGCTACACCTTC. Translating it yields CASSIDGGGYTF.

The gene calls are TRBV4-1 and TRBJ2-5; D ambiguous. Looked up from germline, CDR1 is MGHRA and CDR2 is YSYEKL. The V end was cut by 3 bases, the J end by 5 bases, with 19 bases between. The CDR3 contains 16 residues. The CDR3 spells CASSQDTRLHGETQYF. The CDR3, as DNA: TGCGCCAGCAGCCAGGATACTCGACTCCACGGGGAGACCCAGTACTTC.

The rearrangement joins TRBV10-3 to TRBJ2-1; 9 nucleotides line up with TRBD2. This CDR3 region has 16 residues. J gave up 5 bases and V 7 bases, and 12 bases lay outside the gene matches. CDR1 ENHRY and CDR2 SYGVKD come from the germline V gene. As DNA, the CDR3 is TGTGCCATCACTGAAAGGCTAGCGGGGAACCACAATGAGCAGTTCTTC. Its protein product is CAITERLAGNHNEQFF.

The chain recombines TRBV7-9 with TRBJ2-7; the match to TRBD1 covers 8 bases. The CDR3 totals 15 residues. V gave up 5 bases and J gave up 0 bases; unmatched junction bases: 6. Germline CDR1 and CDR2: SEHNR and FQNEAQ (reference sequence). The CDR3, as DNA: TGTGCCAGCAGCCCACAGGGGGGAACCTCCTACGAGCAGTACTTC. This sequence encodes CASSPQGGTSYEQYF.

The chain is built from TRBV27 and TRBJ2-7; 13 bases match TRBD2. J was trimmed by 2 bases and V by 4 bases; bases with no gene match: 8. In germline, CDR1 is MNHEY, CDR2 SMNVEV (reference sequence). This CDR3 region has 17 residues. CDR3 protein: CASSSTSGGPNAYEQYF. The CDR3, as DNA: TGTGCCAGCAGTTCGACTAGCGGGGGGCCGAACGCCTACGAGCAGTACTTC.

This chain links TRBV6-6 with TRBJ1-6, with unresolved D. Per germline, CDR1 MNHNY and CDR2 SVGAGI (reference sequence). V was pared by 8 bases and J by 5 bases, with 16 bases between. CDR3 length: 15 amino acids. The CDR3 DNA reads TGTGCCAGCGTAACCCCGGACGGGGATAATTCACCCCTCCACTTT. This translates into CASVTPDGDNSPLHF.

V usage is TRBV5-1 and J usage is TRBJ2-1; a possible D gene is TRBD2 (6 bases). From germline, CDR1 is SGHRS and CDR2 YFSETQ. The CDR3 is 16 amino acids. Trimming took off 0 bases at V and 6 bases at J, with 16 bases between the two ends. The CDR3 DNA follows: TGCGCCAGCAGCTTGGTGGGAGGAGCCGGGGTCAATGAGCAGTTCTTC. Residues: CASSLVGGAGVNEQFF.

The gene calls are TRBV6-1 and TRBJ2-7; a weak D match, TRBD1 (6 bases). V lost 6 bases and J 0 bases, leaving 15 bases between the germline ends. The CDR3 sequence is 15 residues long. CDR1 is MNHNS, CDR2 SASEGT, per germline. The CDR3 here is CASRPEGGNSYEQYF. The CDR3 nucleotides are TGTGCCAGCAGACCGGAAGGGGGAAACTCCTACGAGCAGTACTTC.

This sequence joins TRBV11-2 and TRBJ1-2, with no clear D. Germline CDR1 reads SGHAT; CDR2 reads FQNNGV. The CDR3 loop spans 16 amino acids. The V gene lost 3 bases and the J gene lost 4 bases, with 18 bases spanning the gap. The CDR3 DNA follows: TGTGCCAGCAGCTTGAGGAAGGAGGACGGGCTCTATGGCTACACCTTC. This codes for CASSLRKEDGLYGYTF.

The rearrangement links TRBV5-1 to TRBJ1-6; 7 bases are a match to TRBD1. With V trimmed by 4 bases and J by 9 bases, 7 bases remained unmatched. In germline, CDR1 is SGHRS, CDR2 YFSETQ. CDR3 size: 14 residues. This chain's CDR3 is CASSPEGAGSPLHF. For the CDR3, the DNA is TGCGCCAGCAGCCCGGAGGGGGCGGGTTCACCCCTCCACTTT. The full variable domain, with the rest looked up from reference TRBV5-1 and TRBJ1-6, is KAGVTQTPRYLIKTRGQQVTLSCSPISGHRSVSWYQQTPGQGLQFLFEYFSETQRNKGNFPGRFSGRQFSNSRSEMNVSTLELGDSALYLCASSPEGAGSPLHFGNGTRLTVT.